Sequencing of this T cell receptor (beta chain) was carried out in a study of tumor-infiltrating lymphocytes in oesophageal squamous cell carcinoma. MiXCR, run by TCRdb on the PCR reads, gives a single entry per CDR3 protein. The sample includes around 20,000 distinct CDR3 sequences, roughly two fifths seen only once; the top ten take 15% to 20%. J gave up 10 bases and V 1 base, and 10 bases lay outside the gene matches. CDR3 length equals 16 residues. Germline V gives CDR1 SGHNT, CDR2 YENEEA. Many counts were recorded for this clonotype. The TCR comes from a male donor with esophageal squamous cell carcinoma. The chain couples TRBV11-3 to TRBJ2-1, with 10 positions matching TRBD2. The sequenced sample consisted of esophageal tumor tissue. The CDR3 DNA follows: TGTGCCAGCAGCTTAGGGTCGGCACTAGCGGGGAAGGAGCAGTTCTTC. Translation gives CASSLGSALAGKEQFF.